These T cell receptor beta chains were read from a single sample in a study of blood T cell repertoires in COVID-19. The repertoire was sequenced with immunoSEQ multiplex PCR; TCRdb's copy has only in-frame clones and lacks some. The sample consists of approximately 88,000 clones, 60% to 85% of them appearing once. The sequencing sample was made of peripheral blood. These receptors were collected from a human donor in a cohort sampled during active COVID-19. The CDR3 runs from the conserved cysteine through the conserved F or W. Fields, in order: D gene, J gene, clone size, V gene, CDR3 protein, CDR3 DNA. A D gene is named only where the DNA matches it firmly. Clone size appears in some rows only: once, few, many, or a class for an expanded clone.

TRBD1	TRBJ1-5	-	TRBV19	CASSINRGDQPQHF	TGTGCCAGTAGTATTAACAGGGGAGATCAGCCCCAGCATTTT
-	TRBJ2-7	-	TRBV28	CASRLNYEQYF	TGTGCCAGCAGACTAAACTACGAGCAGTACTTC
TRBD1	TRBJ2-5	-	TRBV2	CASKGQGFGTQYF	TGTGCCAGCAAGGGACAGGGTTTCGGGACCCAGTACTTC
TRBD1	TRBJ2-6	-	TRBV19	CASSPNGDSATGANVLTF	TGTGCCAGTAGCCCGAATGGGGACAGTGCCACTGGGGCCAACGTCCTGACTTTC
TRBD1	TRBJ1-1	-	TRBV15	CATSRGNRGTEAFF	TGTGCCACCAGCAGGGGGAACAGGGGCACTGAAGCTTTCTTT
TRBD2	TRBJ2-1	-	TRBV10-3	CAISEGDWRPSGGRTYNEQFF	TGTGCCATCAGTGAGGGAGACTGGCGGCCCAGCGGCGGGAGAACCTACAATGAGCAGTTCTTC
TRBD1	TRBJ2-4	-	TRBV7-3	CASSLNPPGTGKNIQYF	TGTGCCAGCAGCTTAAACCCCCCTGGGACAGGGAAAAACATTCAGTACTTC
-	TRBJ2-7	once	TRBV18	CASSPGRDSGEQYF	TGTGCCAGCTCACCAGGCCGGGACTCGGGCGAGCAGTACTTC
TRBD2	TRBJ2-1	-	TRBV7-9	CASSLVAGGLNEQFF	TGTGCCAGCAGCTTGGTAGCGGGAGGCCTCAATGAGCAGTTCTTC
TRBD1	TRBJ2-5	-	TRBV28	CASSSWTGTETQYF	TGTGCCAGCAGTTCCTGGACAGGGACAGAGACCCAGTACTTC
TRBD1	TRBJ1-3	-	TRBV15	CATSGTGVAGNTIYF	TGTGCCACCAGCGGCACAGGGGTAGCTGGAAACACCATATATTTT
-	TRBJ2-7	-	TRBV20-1	CSALPQYEQYF	TGCAGTGCACTACCTCAATACGAGCAGTACTTC
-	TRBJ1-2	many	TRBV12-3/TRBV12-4	CASSLGGFGYTF	TGTGCCAGCAGCCTCGGGGGTTTCGGCTACACCTTC
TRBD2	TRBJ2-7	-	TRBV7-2	CASSLLGSGSTFWYF	TGTGCCAGCAGCCTACTAGGTAGCGGGTCCACCTTCTGGTACTTC
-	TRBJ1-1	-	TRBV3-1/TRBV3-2	CASSRAREKGAFF	TGTGCCAGCAGCCGGGCGAGGGAGAAAGGAGCTTTCTTT
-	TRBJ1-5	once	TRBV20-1	CSASSGHSNQPQHF	TGCAGTGCTAGTTCAGGGCACAGCAATCAGCCCCAGCATTTT
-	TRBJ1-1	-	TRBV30	CAWRRDWGTEAFF	TGTGCCTGGAGAAGGGACTGGGGCACTGAAGCTTTCTTT
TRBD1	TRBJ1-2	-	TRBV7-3	CASSPQGQAGYTF	TGTGCCAGCAGCCCACAGGGGCAGGCTGGCTACACCTTC
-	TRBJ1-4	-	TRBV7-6	CASSSNWGPNEKLFF	TGTGCCAGCAGCTCAAATTGGGGGCCTAATGAAAAACTGTTTTTT
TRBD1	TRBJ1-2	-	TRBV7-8	CASSLGGTADFNYGYTF	TGTGCCAGCAGCTTAGGGGGGACAGCCGATTTTAACTATGGCTACACCTTC
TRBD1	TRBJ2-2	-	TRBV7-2	CASSLVSGGAVELFF	TGTGCCAGCAGCTTAGTCTCAGGGGGCGCAGTGGAGCTGTTTTTT
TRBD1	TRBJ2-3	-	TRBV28	CASSSDRGRLFSTDTQYF	TGTGCCAGCAGTTCGGACAGGGGGAGGTTATTTAGCACAGATACGCAGTATTTT
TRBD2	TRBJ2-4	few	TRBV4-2	CASSQGGGSSSKNIQYF	TGTGCCAGCAGCCAAGGCGGCGGGAGCTCTTCCAAAAACATTCAGTACTTC
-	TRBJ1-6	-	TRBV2	CASRALNEQVLGSPLHF	TGTGCCAGCAGAGCCCTTAATGAACAGGTTCTAGGATCACCCCTCCACTTT
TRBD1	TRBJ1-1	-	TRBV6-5	CASRGQGGTEAFF	TGTGCCAGCAGGGGACAGGGGGGTACTGAAGCTTTCTTT
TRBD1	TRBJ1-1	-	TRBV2	CASSEAGTAEAFF	TGTGCCAGCAGTGAAGCCGGGACAGCAGAAGCTTTCTTT
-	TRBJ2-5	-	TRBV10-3	CAASAGEITLAGETQYF	TGTGCCGCCTCGGCCGGCGAAATTACGCTCGCGGGGGAGACCCAGTACTTC
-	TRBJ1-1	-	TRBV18	CASSPRTENTEAFF	TGTGCCAGCTCACCACGGACAGAGAACACTGAAGCTTTCTTT
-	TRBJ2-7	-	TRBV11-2	CASSLAGDFFIHEQYF	TGTGCCAGCAGCTTAGCAGGGGATTTTTTCATCCACGAGCAGTACTTC
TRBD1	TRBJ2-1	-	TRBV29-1	CSVLPWTGGNEQFF	TGCAGCGTCCTACCTTGGACAGGTGGCAATGAGCAGTTCTTC
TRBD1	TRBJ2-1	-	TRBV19	CASSGWTGTDEQFF	TGTGCCAGTAGTGGATGGACAGGGACGGATGAGCAGTTCTTC
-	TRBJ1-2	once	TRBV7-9	CASSLSAEQDGYTF	TGTGCCAGCAGCTTATCGGCAGAGCAGGATGGCTACACCTTC
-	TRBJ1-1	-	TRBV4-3	CASSQDPQGFTEAFF	TGCGCCAGCAGCCAAGACCCCCAGGGTTTTACTGAAGCTTTCTTT
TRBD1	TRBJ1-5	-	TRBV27	CASSLPGSTGQNQPQHF	TGTGCCAGCAGTTTACCGGGGTCGACAGGGCAAAATCAGCCCCAGCATTTT
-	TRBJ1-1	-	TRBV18	CASSPGQLNTEAFF	TGTGCCAGCTCTCCCGGACAGCTGAACACTGAAGCTTTCTTT
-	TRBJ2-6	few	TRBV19	CASSSRFSGANVLTF	TGTGCCAGTAGCTCGAGATTTTCTGGGGCCAACGTCCTGACTTTC
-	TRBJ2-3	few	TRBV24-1	CATSDLRGSTDTQYF	TGTGCCACCAGTGATCTTCGGGGTAGCACAGATACGCAGTATTTT
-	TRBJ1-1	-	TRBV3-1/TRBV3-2	CASSQVIGGTEAFF	TGTGCCAGCAGCCAAGTTATAGGGGGAACTGAAGCTTTCTTT
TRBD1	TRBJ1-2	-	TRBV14	CASSQVQGVSGYTF	TGTGCCAGCAGCCAAGTTCAGGGGGTTAGCGGCTACACCTTC
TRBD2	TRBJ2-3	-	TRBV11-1	CASSPRLASTDTQYF	TGTGCCAGCAGCCCCCGACTAGCTAGTACAGATACGCAGTATTTT
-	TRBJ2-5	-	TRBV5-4	CASSLLADQQETQYF	TGTGCCAGCAGCTTGTTAGCGGACCAACAAGAGACCCAGTACTTC
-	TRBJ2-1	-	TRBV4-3	CASSHSFLVRRARYNEQFF	TGCGCCAGCAGCCATAGTTTTCTTGTCCGGCGGGCCAGATACAATGAGCAGTTCTTC
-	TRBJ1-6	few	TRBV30	CAWRLYSYNSPLHF	TGTGCCTGGAGACTGTACTCCTATAATTCACCCCTCCACTTT
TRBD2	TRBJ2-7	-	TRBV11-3	CASSLQGGSSYEQYF	TGTGCCAGCAGCTTACAGGGCGGGAGCTCCTACGAGCAGTACTTC
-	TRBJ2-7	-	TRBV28	CASSLLSYEQYF	TGTGCCAGCAGTTTGCTCAGTTACGAGCAGTACTTC
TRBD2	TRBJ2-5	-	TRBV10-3	CAISEATAGGRETQYF	TGTGCCATCAGTGAGGCCACAGCGGGAGGGCGAGAGACCCAGTACTTC
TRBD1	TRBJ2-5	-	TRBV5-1	CASSSHQGARETQYF	TGCGCCAGCAGCTCCCATCAGGGGGCGAGGGAGACCCAGTACTTC
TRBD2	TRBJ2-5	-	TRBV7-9	CARILPTSGREEETQYF	TGTGCCAGAATATTACCGACTAGCGGGAGGGAGGAAGAGACCCAGTACTTC
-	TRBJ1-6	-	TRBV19	CASSSDSHSPLHF	TGTGCCAGTAGTTCCGACAGTCATTCACCCCTCCACTTT
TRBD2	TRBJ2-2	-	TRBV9	CASSVAQGLPEPGELFF	TGTGCCAGCAGCGTAGCCCAGGGACTACCCGAACCCGGGGAGCTGTTTTTT
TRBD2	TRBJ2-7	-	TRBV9	CASSVGPRRGAYEQYF	TGTGCCAGCAGCGTAGGACCTCGGCGGGGGGCCTACGAGCAGTACTTC
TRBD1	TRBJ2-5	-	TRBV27	CASSPLTGGRRETQYF	TGTGCCAGCAGTCCCCTGACAGGGGGTAGGAGAGAGACCCAGTACTTC
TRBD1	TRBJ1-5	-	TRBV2	CASSGQGAANQPQHF	TGTGCCAGCAGTGGTCAGGGGGCTGCGAATCAGCCCCAGCATTTT
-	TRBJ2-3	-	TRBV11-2	CASSMGLERTTDTQYF	TGTGCCAGCAGCATGGGACTGGAGCGGACCACAGATACGCAGTATTTT
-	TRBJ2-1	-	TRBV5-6	CASSLAQGRYNEQFF	TGTGCCAGCAGCTTGGCCCAGGGCAGGTACAATGAGCAGTTCTTC